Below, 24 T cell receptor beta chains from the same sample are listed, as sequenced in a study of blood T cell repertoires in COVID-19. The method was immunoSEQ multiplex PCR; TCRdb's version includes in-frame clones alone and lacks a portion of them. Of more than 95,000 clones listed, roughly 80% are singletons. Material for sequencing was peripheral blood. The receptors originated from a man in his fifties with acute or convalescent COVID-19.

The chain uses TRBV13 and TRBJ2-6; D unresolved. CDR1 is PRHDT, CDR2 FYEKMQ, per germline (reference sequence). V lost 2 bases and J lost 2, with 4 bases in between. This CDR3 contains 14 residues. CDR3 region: CASSLLAGANVLTF. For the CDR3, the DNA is TGTGCCAGCAGCTTACTCGCTGGGGCCAACGTCCTGACTTTC.

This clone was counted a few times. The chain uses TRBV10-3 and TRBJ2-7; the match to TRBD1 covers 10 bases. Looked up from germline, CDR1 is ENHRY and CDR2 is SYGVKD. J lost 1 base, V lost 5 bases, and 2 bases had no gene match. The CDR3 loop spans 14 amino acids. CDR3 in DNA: TGTGCCATCAGTTGGACAGGGGGTTCCTACGAGCAGTACTTC. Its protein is CAISWTGGSYEQYF.

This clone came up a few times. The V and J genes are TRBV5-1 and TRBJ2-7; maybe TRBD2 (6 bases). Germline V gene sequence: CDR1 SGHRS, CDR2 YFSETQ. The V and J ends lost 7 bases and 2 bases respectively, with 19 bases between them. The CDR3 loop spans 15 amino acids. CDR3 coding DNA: TGCGCCAGCCGCCCAGGGACGGGGACTCCCTACGAGCAGTACTTC. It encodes CASRPGTGTPYEQYF.

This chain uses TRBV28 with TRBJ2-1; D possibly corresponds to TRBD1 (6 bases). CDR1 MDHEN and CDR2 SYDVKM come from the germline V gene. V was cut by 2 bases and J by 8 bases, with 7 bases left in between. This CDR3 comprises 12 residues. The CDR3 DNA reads TGTGCCAGCAGTTTAGGGGGCCATGAGCAGTTCTTC. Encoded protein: CASSLGGHEQFF.

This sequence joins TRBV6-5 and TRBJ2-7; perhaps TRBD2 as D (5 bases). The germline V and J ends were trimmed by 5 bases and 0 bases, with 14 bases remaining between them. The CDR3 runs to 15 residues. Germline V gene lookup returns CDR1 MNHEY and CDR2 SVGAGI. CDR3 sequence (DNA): TGTGCCAGCAGTCGAGACTACCTCTACTCCTACGAGCAGTACTTC. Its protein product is CASSRDYLYSYEQYF.

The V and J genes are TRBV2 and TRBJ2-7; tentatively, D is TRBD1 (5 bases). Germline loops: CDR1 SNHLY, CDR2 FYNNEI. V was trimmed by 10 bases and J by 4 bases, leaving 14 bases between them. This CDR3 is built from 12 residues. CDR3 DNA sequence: TGTGCCACGAAGGACACGACTTACGAGCAGTACTTC. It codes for CATKDTTYEQYF.

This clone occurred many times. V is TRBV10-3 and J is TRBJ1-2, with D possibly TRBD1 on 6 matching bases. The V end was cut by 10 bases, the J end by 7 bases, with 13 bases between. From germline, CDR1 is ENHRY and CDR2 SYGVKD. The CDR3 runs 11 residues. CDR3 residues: CATDQGSGYTF. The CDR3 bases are TGTGCCACGGACCAGGGGTCTGGCTACACCTTC.

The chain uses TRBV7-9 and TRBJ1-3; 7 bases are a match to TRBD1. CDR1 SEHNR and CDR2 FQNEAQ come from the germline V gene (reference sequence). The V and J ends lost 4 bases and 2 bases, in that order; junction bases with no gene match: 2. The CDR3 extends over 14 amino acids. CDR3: CASSSGTAGNTIYF. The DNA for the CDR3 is TGTGCCAGCAGCTCCGGGACAGCTGGAAACACCATATATTTT.

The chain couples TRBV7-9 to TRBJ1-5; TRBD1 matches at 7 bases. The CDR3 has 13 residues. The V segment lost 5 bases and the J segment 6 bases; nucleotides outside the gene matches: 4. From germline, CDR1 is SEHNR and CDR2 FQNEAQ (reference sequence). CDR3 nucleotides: TGTGCCAGCAGCAGGACAGGTTTTCAGCCCCAGCATTTT. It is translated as CASSRTGFQPQHF.

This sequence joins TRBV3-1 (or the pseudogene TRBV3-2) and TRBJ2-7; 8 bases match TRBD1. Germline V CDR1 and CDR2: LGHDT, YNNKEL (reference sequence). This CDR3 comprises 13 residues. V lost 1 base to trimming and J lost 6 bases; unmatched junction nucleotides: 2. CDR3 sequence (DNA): TGTGCCAGCAGCCAAGGCAGGGGGCTCGAGCAGTACTTC. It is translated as CASSQGRGLEQYF.

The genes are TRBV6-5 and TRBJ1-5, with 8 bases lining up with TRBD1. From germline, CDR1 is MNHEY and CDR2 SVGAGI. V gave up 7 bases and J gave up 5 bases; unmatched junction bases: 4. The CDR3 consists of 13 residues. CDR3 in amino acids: CASTRGRDQPQHF. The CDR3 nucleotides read TGTGCCAGCACCAGGGGGCGGGATCAGCCCCAGCATTTT.

CDR3 bases: TGTGCCAGCAGCCAGCTCCGGGGAAACTATGGCTACACCTTC. Its translation: CASSQLRGNYGYTF. The chain employs TRBV27 and TRBJ1-2, with D unresolved. There are 14 residues in the CDR3. Germline V CDR1 and CDR2: MNHEY, SMNVEV (reference sequence). V lost 6 bases, J lost 2 bases, and 13 bases lay in between.

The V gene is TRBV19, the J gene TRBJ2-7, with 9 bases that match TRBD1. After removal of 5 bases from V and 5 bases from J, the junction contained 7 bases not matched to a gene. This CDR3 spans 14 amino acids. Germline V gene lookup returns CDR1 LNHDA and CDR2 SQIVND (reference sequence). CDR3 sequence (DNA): TGTGCCAGTAGTCCCGGGGACAGGGACCACGAGCAGTACTTC. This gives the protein CASSPGDRDHEQYF.

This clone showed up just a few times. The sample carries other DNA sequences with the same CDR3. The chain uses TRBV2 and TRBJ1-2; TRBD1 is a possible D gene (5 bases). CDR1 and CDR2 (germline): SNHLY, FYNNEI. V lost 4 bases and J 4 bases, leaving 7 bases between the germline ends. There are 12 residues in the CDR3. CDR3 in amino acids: CASSVTGYGYTF. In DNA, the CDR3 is TGTGCCAGCAGTGTTACAGGCTATGGCTACACCTTC.

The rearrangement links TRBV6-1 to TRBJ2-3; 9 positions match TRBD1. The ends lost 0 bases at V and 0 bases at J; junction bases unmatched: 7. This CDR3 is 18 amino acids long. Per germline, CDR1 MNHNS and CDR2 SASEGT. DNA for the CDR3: TGTGCCAGCAGTGAAGCACTTTACAGGGGGCGCAGCACAGATACGCAGTATTTT. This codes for CASSEALYRGRSTDTQYF.

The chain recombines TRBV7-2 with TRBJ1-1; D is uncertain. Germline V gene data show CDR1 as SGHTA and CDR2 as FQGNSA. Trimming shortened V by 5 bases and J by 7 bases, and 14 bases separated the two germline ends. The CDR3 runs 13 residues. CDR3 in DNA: TGTGCCAGCAGCACTAAAAGAGGGCTTGAAGCTTTCTTT. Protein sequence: CASSTKRGLEAFF.

The CDR3 DNA reads TGTGCCAGCAGTTTATTAGGTCGGGGACAGGGGTCTGAAGCTTTCTTT. Protein sequence: CASSLLGRGQGSEAFF. This sequence joins TRBV27 and TRBJ1-1; 10 positions agree with TRBD1. The germline V gene encodes CDR1 MNHEY and CDR2 SMNVEV (reference sequence). The CDR3 length is 16 residues. The ends lost 1 base at V and 6 bases at J; junction bases unmatched: 8.

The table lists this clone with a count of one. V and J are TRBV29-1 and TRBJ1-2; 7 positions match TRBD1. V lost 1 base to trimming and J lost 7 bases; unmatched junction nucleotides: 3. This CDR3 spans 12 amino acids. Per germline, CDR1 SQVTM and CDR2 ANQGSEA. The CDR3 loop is CSVEGDRVGYTF. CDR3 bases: TGCAGCGTTGAAGGAGACAGGGTTGGCTACACCTTC. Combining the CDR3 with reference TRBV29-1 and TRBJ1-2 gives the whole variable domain SAVISQKPSRDICQRGTSLTIQCQVDSQVTMMFWYRQQPGQSLTLIATANQGSEATYESGFVIDKFPISRPNLTFSTLTVSNMSPEDSSIYLCSVEGDRVGYTFGSGTRLTVV.

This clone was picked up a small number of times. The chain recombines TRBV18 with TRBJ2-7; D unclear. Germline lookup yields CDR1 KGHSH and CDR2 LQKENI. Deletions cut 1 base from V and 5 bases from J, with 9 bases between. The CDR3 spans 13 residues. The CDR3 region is CASSPRSPDEQYF. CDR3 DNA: TGTGCCAGCTCACCACGCTCCCCGGACGAGCAGTACTTC.

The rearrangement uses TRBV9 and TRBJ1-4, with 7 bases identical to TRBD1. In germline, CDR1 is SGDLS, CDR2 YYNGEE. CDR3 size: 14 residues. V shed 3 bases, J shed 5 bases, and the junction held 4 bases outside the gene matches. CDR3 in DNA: TGTGCCAGCAGCGGGACGGGACAGAATGAAAAACTGTTTTTT. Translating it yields CASSGTGQNEKLFF.

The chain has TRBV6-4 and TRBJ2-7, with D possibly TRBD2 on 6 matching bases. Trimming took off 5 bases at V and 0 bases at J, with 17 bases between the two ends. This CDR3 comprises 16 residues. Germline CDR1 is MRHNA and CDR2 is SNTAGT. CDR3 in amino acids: CASSYPGVLSSYEQYF. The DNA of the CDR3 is TGTGCCAGCAGTTACCCGGGGGTACTTAGCTCCTACGAGCAGTACTTC.

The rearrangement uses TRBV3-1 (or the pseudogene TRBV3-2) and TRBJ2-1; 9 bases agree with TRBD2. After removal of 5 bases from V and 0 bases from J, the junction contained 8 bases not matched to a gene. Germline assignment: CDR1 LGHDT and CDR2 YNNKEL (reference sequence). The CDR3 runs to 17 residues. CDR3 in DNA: TGTGCCAGCAGCTCGCCTAGACTAGCGGCCTCCTACAATGAGCAGTTCTTC. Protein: CASSSPRLAASYNEQFF.

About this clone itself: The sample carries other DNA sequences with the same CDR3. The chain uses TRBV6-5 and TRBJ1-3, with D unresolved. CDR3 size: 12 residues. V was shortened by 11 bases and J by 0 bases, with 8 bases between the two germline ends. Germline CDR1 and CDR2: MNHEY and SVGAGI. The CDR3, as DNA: TGTGCCTCCCACAGCTCTGGAAACACCATATATTTT. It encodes CASHSSGNTIYF.

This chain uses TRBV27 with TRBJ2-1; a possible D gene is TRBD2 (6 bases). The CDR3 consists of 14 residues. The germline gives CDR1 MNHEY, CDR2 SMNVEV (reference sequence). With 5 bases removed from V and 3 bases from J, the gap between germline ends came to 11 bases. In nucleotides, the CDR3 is TGTGCCAGCAGTCCCCTTAGCGGCTACAATGAGCAGTTCTTC. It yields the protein CASSPLSGYNEQFF.